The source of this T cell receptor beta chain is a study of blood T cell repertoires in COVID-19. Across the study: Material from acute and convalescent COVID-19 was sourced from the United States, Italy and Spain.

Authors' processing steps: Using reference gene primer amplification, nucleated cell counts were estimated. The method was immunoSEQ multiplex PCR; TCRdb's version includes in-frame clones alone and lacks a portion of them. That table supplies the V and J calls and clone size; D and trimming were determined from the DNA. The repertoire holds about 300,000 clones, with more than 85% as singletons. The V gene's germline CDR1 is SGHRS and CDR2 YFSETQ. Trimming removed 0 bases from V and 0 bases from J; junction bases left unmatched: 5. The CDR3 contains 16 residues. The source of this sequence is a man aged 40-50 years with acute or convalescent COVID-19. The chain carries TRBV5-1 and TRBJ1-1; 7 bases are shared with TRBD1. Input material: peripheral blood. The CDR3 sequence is CASSLETGLLNTEAFF. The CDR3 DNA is TGCGCCAGCAGCTTGGAGACAGGGCTATTGAACACTGAAGCTTTCTTT. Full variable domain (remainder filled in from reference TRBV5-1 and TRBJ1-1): KAGVTQTPRYLIKTRGQQVTLSCSPISGHRSVSWYQQTPGQGLQFLFEYFSETQRNKGNFPGRFSGRQFSNSRSEMNVSTLELGDSALYLCASSLETGLLNTEAFFGQGTRLTVV.